This passage covers 16 T cell receptor beta chains from one sample sequenced in a study of CD8 T cells in ankylosing spondylitis. From the 5' RACE reads, TCRdb called clonotypes with MiXCR, one entry per CDR3 protein. The sample has roughly 490,000 distinct CDR3 sequences; 5.3% are singletons. These receptors' antigens are unknown. Study-wide results and caveats: A motif of roughly eight highly homologous TCR beta variants was seen as apparently characteristic of ankylosing spondylitis blood.

The sample was blood, either unsorted or a sorted T cell fraction (not recorded which). The receptors stem from a male donor with ankylosing spondylitis.

V usage is TRBV2 and J usage is TRBJ1-2; TRBD1 matches at 9 bases. The CDR3 runs 15 residues. In germline, CDR1 is SNHLY, CDR2 FYNNEI. The J segment lost 6 bases and the V segment lost 6 bases, leaving 11 bases of the junction unmatched. The CDR3 sequence is CASRSPGTGNHGYTF. The CDR3 DNA reads as TGTGCCAGCAGGAGCCCCGGGACAGGGAACCATGGCTACACCTTC.

This clonotype appeared a few times. A junction boundary mismatches the germline segment, possibly from a read error. The chain joins TRBV11-2 to TRBJ2-5; weak D call: TRBD1 (5 bases). The CDR3 covers 13 residues. CDR1 and CDR2 from the germline V gene are SGHAT and FQNNGV. The CDR3 loop reads CASSLGSLGPRDF. The CDR3 nucleotides read TGTGCCAGCAGCTTAGGGAGCTTGGGGCCCCGGGACTTC. Full variable domain (missing parts from reference TRBV11-2 and TRBJ2-5): EAGVAQSPRYKIIEKRQSVAFWCNPISGHATLYWYQQILGQGPKLLIQFQNNGVVDDSQLPKDRFSAERLKGVDSTLKIQPAKLEDSAVYLCASSLGSLGPRDFGPGTRLLVL.

This clonotype was seen ten or more times. The J gene is TRBJ2-3, the V gene TRBV15; 8 bases fit TRBD2. This CDR3 contains 14 residues. Germline values: CDR1 LNHNV, CDR2 YYDKDF (reference sequence). J lost 4 bases, V lost 3 bases, and 3 bases had no gene match. The CDR3 DNA reads as TGTGCCACCAGCAGGGGACTAGACCCAGATACGCAGTATTTT. Translation: CATSRGLDPDTQYF.

This clonotype was found many times. The J gene is TRBJ1-2, the V gene TRBV6-1; tentatively, D is TRBD1 (5 bases). V was cut by 5 bases and J by 0 bases, with 16 bases left in between. The germline V gene encodes CDR1 MNHNS and CDR2 SASEGT. This CDR3 region has 16 residues. CDR3 loop: CASSPRRAGTNYGYTF. CDR3 nucleotides: TGTGCCAGCAGTCCTCGGCGGGCAGGGACTAACTATGGCTACACCTTC.

This clonotype has a count of ten or more. V and J are TRBV7-2 and TRBJ2-5, with D perhaps assigned TRBD1 or TRBD2 (5 bases each). The CDR3 contains 16 residues. Germline loops: CDR1 SGHTA, CDR2 FQGNSA. V dropped 5 bases and J dropped 5 bases, with 21 bases sitting between them. The chain's CDR3 is CASSTRPGRLGETQYF. Written as DNA, the CDR3 is TGTGCCAGCAGCACCCGACCGGGACGCCTGGGGGAGACCCAGTACTTC.

The V gene is TRBV20-1, the J gene TRBJ2-5; TRBD2 agrees at 9 bases. Trimming removed 5 bases from V and 4 bases from J; junction bases left unmatched: 8. Per the germline V gene, CDR1 is DFQATT and CDR2 is SNEGSKA (reference sequence). There are 14 residues in the CDR3. CDR3 sequence (DNA): TGCAGTGCTCCGGCTAGCGGGACGTCAGAGACCCAGTACTTC. It codes for CSAPASGTSETQYF.

This clonotype appeared many times. The V and J genes are TRBV7-9 and TRBJ2-7; the match to TRBD2 covers 9 bases. Germline CDR1 reads SEHNR; CDR2 reads FQNEAQ (reference sequence). The CDR3 is 15 residues long. Trimming removed 8 bases from V and 2 bases from J; junction bases left unmatched: 10. CDR3 nucleotides: TGTGCCAGCTCCTGGGGAGCGGGGGGACCCTACGAGCAGTACTTC. This sequence encodes CASSWGAGGPYEQYF.

The CDR3 region is CASSGLDSYNEQFF. The DNA of the CDR3 is TGTGCCAGCAGTGGGCTGGACAGCTACAATGAGCAGTTCTTC. The chain is built from TRBV27 and TRBJ2-1; weak D call: TRBD1 (6 bases). V was clipped by 5 bases and J by 3 bases, with 11 bases between them. The CDR3 length is 14 residues. Germline values: CDR1 MNHEY, CDR2 SMNVEV (reference sequence).

This clonotype has ten or more counts. The gene calls are TRBV7-9 and TRBJ2-7; 9 nucleotides match TRBD1. CDR3 length: 13 residues. V lost 6 bases and J lost 5; bases outside the gene matches: 5. CDR1 and CDR2 (germline): SEHNR, FQNEAQ (reference sequence). CDR3 residues: CASRAGQGNEQYF. In DNA, the CDR3 is TGTGCCAGCAGAGCGGGACAGGGAAACGAGCAGTACTTC.

This clonotype was observed at least ten times. The chain couples TRBV15 to TRBJ2-1, with D possibly TRBD2 on 5 matching bases. There are 13 residues in the CDR3. V lost 3 bases to trimming and J lost 7 bases, with 10 bases between them. CDR1 and CDR2 (germline): LNHNV, YYDKDF (reference sequence). CDR3 amino acids: CATSSPPGNEQFF. DNA for the CDR3: TGTGCCACCAGCAGTCCCCCGGGGAATGAGCAGTTCTTC.

This clonotype has only a few counts. The rearrangement links TRBV11-2 to TRBJ2-7; the match to TRBD2 covers 9 bases. CDR1 SGHAT and CDR2 FQNNGV come from the germline V gene. The CDR3 runs to 16 residues. V trimming: 3 bases; J trimming: 1 base; junction bases outside the gene matches: 7. The chain's CDR3 is CASSLTILAGSYEQYF. The CDR3, as DNA: TGTGCCAGCAGCTTGACCATACTAGCGGGTTCCTACGAGCAGTACTTC.

This clonotype was seen repeatedly, ten times or more. The chain has TRBV20-1 and TRBJ2-7; D not resolved. Trimming took off 3 bases at V and 6 bases at J, with 9 bases between the two ends. Per the germline V gene, CDR1 is DFQATT and CDR2 is SNEGSKA (reference sequence). There are 11 residues in the CDR3. CDR3 protein: CSASKGSEQYF. CDR3 DNA sequence: TGCAGTGCTAGTAAGGGTAGCGAGCAGTACTTC.

This clonotype was detected only a few times. The J gene is TRBJ2-5, the V gene TRBV18, with TRBD1 matching over 7 bases. The ends lost 8 bases at V and 1 base at J; junction bases unmatched: 7. In germline, CDR1 is KGHSH, CDR2 LQKENI. This CDR3 region has 14 residues. CDR3 in amino acids: CASHNYRGQETQYF. The CDR3 DNA reads as TGTGCCAGCCACAATTACAGGGGCCAAGAGACCCAGTACTTC. The variable domain in full, with the rest retrieved from reference TRBV18 and TRBJ2-5, is NAGVMQNPRHLVRRRGQEARLRCSPMKGHSHVYWYRQLPEEGLKFMVYLQKENIIDESGMPKERFSAEFPKEGPSILRIQQVVRGDSAAYFCASHNYRGQETQYFGPGTRLLVL.

This clonotype has at least ten counts. The V gene is TRBV7-9, the J gene TRBJ2-5; the match to TRBD2 covers 11 bases. The ends lost 5 bases at V and 5 bases at J; junction bases unmatched: 10. The CDR3 consists of 16 residues. Germline V CDR1 and CDR2: SEHNR, FQNEAQ (reference sequence). This CDR3 is CASSLSWPSGGETQYF. CDR3 bases: TGTGCCAGCAGCCTTTCTTGGCCTAGCGGGGGGGAGACCCAGTACTTC.

This clonotype was seen ten or more times. The V and J genes are TRBV7-9 and TRBJ1-6; TRBD1 agrees at 7 bases. Germline CDR1 and CDR2: SEHNR and FQNEAQ (reference sequence). Trimming cost V 5 bases and J 6 bases; bases outside gene matches: 7. The CDR3 extends over 15 amino acids. The CDR3, as DNA: TGTGCCAGCAGCCCAGAGGGGGCTCTTAATTCACCCCTCCACTTT. Protein: CASSPEGALNSPLHF.

There are many counts of this clonotype. The CDR3 DNA reads as TGTGCCAGCAGGTCGGACGGATATCAGCCCCAGCATTTT. Its protein product is CASRSDGYQPQHF. The chain is built from TRBV6-6 and TRBJ1-5; D unclear. The V end lost 6 bases, the J end lost 5 bases, and 11 bases lay between the germline ends. The CDR3 sequence is 13 residues long. Germline CDR1 reads MNHNY; CDR2 reads SVGAGI (reference sequence).